This T cell receptor (beta chain) was observed in a study of blood T cell repertoires in COVID-19. About the research overall: Acute-phase and convalescent COVID-19 samples originated in the United States, Italy and Spain. T cells, B-cell-depleted T cells, or PBMCs supplied cDNA or gDNA.

Study processing details: Amplifying reference gene primers gave estimates of nucleated cell counts. TCRdb's table, derived via immunoSEQ multiplex PCR, lists solely in-frame clones and lacks some. The V and J calls and clone size are taken from that table; D and trimming were inferred from the DNA. This sample carries a few hundred thousand clones, 87% of them seen once, and the ten largest clones take 6.5% to 9.5%. The CDR3 length is 17 residues. Losses at the gene ends were 0 bases for V and 6 bases for J; bases not matched to a gene: 10. Germline V gene lookup returns CDR1 MDHEN and CDR2 SYDVKM. The V and J genes are TRBV28 and TRBJ2-3, with 9 bases lining up with TRBD2. This sequence originates from a woman in her fifties or sixties who had recovered from COVID-19. The material sequenced was peripheral blood. The CDR3 loop reads CASSLWVAGAHGDTQYF. The CDR3, as DNA: TGTGCCAGCAGTTTATGGGTAGCGGGAGCTCATGGGGATACGCAGTATTTT.